This T cell receptor beta chain appears in the sequencing data of a study of shared T cell receptors in the human thymus. The protocol was immunoSEQ multiplex PCR, while the TCRdb copy is restricted to in-frame clones and leaves out a portion. The sample yields approximately 730,000 clones, 75% to 90% seen once. Germline assignment: CDR1 MNHEY and CDR2 SVGAGI. V dropped 5 bases and J dropped 5 bases, with 12 bases sitting between them. The CDR3 has 13 amino acids. The data also belong to a second study, concerning human thymus T cells. This second report adds: Corrective cardiac operations yielded the resected thymus tissue.

This rearrangement joins TRBV6-5 to TRBJ1-2; D uncertain. This clonotype was sampled from a girl less than two years old with a congenital heart defect. The specimen was thymocytes. The CDR3 DNA sequence: TGTGCCAGCAGTGAAGATAACGGGTATGGCTACACCTTC. Translated: CASSEDNGYGYTF.